A single sample is the source of the 27 T cell receptor beta chains below, sequenced in a study of glioma-infiltrating T cells after dendritic cell vaccination. This table comes from immunoSEQ multiplex PCR, and its TCRdb copy is limited to in-frame clones, with some not included. The table lists about 3,100 clones, 60% to 80% of them singletons, with about 4.3% in the top ten. The sample was tumor tissue, taken before dendritic cell vaccination. The receptors stem from a human donor with glioblastoma.

V and J are TRBV6-5 and TRBJ1-5; D perhaps matches TRBD1 (6 bases). This CDR3 spans 15 amino acids. Germline V gives CDR1 MNHEY, CDR2 SVGAGI. Trimming removed 0 bases from V and 6 bases from J, with 12 bases in between. CDR3 nucleotide sequence: TGTGCCAGCAGTTACTCCCGGACAGCCCTTCAGCCCCAGCATTTT. This translates into CASSYSRTALQPQHF.

This clone was seen a few times. The chain has TRBV21-1 and TRBJ2-7; the table gives TRBD1 as D, unverified against the DNA. TRBV21-1 is a pseudogene locus. The CDR3 contains 17 residues. Here the CDR3 reads CASSKPPTGAGIYEQYF. CDR3 nucleotides: TGTGCCAGCAGCAAGCCCCCGACAGGGGCGGGTATTTACGAGCAGTACTTC.

J is TRBJ2-7 and V is TRBV2; D ambiguous. The V gene's germline CDR1 is SNHLY and CDR2 FYNNEI. The CDR3 loop spans 14 amino acids. The V end lost 6 bases, the J end lost 1 base, and 13 bases lay between the germline ends. Here the CDR3 DNA reads TGTGCCAGCAGCAACTCGAGGCAGTCCTACGAGCAGTACTTC. Translated: CASSNSRQSYEQYF.

V gene TRBV7-2 combines with J gene TRBJ1-2; 8 bases match TRBD1. V lost 0 bases, J lost 7 bases, and 7 bases stayed unmatched. Per germline, CDR1 SGHTA and CDR2 FQGNSA. The CDR3 has 15 residues. The CDR3 DNA is TGTGCCAGCAGCTTAGCCCCAGACAGGGGTCTTGGCTACACCTTC. Protein product: CASSLAPDRGLGYTF.

The gene calls are TRBV6-5 and TRBJ2-7; 7 nucleotides agree with TRBD1. The CDR3 has 13 residues. Germline loops: CDR1 MNHEY, CDR2 SVGAGI. Trimming at V came to 6 bases and at J to 4 bases, leaving 6 bases not matched to a gene. CDR3 residues: CASSRDSLYEQYF. The CDR3 DNA reads as TGTGCCAGCAGCCGGGACAGCCTTTACGAGCAGTACTTC.

V gene TRBV28 combines with J gene TRBJ1-2; a weak D match, TRBD1 (6 bases). V dropped 2 bases and J dropped 8 bases, with 30 bases sitting between them. This CDR3 spans 19 amino acids. The V gene's germline CDR1 is MDHEN and CDR2 SYDVKM. CDR3 in DNA: TGTGCCAGCAGTTTAACCCCAGGGGCAGGGGCCTCGTTGGAGAGCGGCTACACCTTC. The encoded protein is CASSLTPGAGASLESGYTF.

This clone was detected once. This chain joins TRBV7-2 and TRBJ2-1; TRBD2 aligns across 9 bases. Germline V gives CDR1 SGHTA, CDR2 FQGNSA. V lost 5 bases, J lost 8 bases, and 13 bases stayed unmatched. This CDR3 comprises 16 residues. CDR3 DNA: TGTGCCAGCAGCAGGAGTAGCGGGGGTACCTCGGATGAGCAGTTCTTC. Translation: CASSRSSGGTSDEQFF.

The genes are TRBV29-1 and TRBJ2-3, with TRBD2 as a possible D gene (7 bases). Trimming took off 4 bases at V and 2 bases at J, with 16 bases between the two ends. CDR1 SQVTM and CDR2 ANQGSEA come from the germline V gene. CDR3 size: 15 residues. CDR3 bases: TGCAGCGTTGGGGGTGGGGGGGCTTTCACAGATACGCAGTATTTT. Its translation: CSVGGGGAFTDTQYF.

The chain combines TRBV21-1 with TRBJ1-2. TRBV21-1 is a known pseudogene. The CDR3 spans 16 residues. The CDR3 sequence is CASSPPWGGPTYGYTF. In nucleotides, the CDR3 is TGTGCCAGCAGCCCTCCCTGGGGGGGACCGACCTATGGCTACACCTTC.

The sample holds one count of this clone. The DNA of the CDR3 is TGTGCCAGCAGTGACACAGGGGACGGCTCCTACGAGCAGTACTTC. Protein sequence: CASSDTGDGSYEQYF. The V gene is TRBV25-1, the J gene TRBJ2-7; 7 positions match TRBD1. The CDR3 consists of 15 residues. V shed 3 bases and J 0 bases; nucleotides not matched to a gene: 5. In germline, CDR1 is MGHDK, CDR2 SYGVNS.

The chain recombines TRBV9 with TRBJ2-3; a possible D gene is TRBD2 (5 bases). Germline CDR1 SGDLS, CDR2 YYNGEE. V lost 4 bases, J lost 2 bases, and 14 bases lay in between. The CDR3 consists of 15 residues. The CDR3 DNA reads TGTGCCAGCAGCCAAGAGGCGGGTTTCACAGATACGCAGTATTTT. Protein product: CASSQEAGFTDTQYF.

This chain joins TRBV11-3 and TRBJ2-5; 15 bases are shared with TRBD2. The V gene's germline CDR1 is SGHNT and CDR2 YENEEA. V dropped 3 bases and J dropped 5; count of bases not matched to a gene: 13. The CDR3 consists of 19 residues. CDR3 sequence reads: CASSLGLAGGRVNQETQYF. The CDR3 region has the DNA TGTGCCAGCAGCTTGGGACTAGCGGGGGGCCGGGTTAATCAGGAGACCCAGTACTTC. The full variable domain, rest sourced from reference TRBV11-3 and TRBJ2-5, is EAGVVQSPRYKIIEKKQPVAFWCNPISGHNTLYWYLQNLGQGPELLIRYENEEAVDDSQLPKDRFSAERLKGVDSTLKIQPAELGDSAVYLCASSLGLAGGRVNQETQYFGPGTRLLVL.

Only a few counts were recorded for this clone. The rearrangement uses TRBV11-1 and TRBJ2-1, with 12 bases lining up with TRBD2. Germline assignment: CDR1 SGHAT and CDR2 FQDESV (reference sequence). This CDR3 is built from 15 residues. V was clipped by 6 bases and J by 4 bases; unmatched bases: 4. Here the CDR3 DNA reads TGTGCCAGCAGTTACGGACTAGCGGGGTACAATGAGCAGTTCTTC. Amino acid sequence: CASSYGLAGYNEQFF. The whole variable domain, remainder taken from reference TRBV11-1 and TRBJ2-1, is EAEVAQSPRYKITEKSQAVAFWCDPISGHATLYWYRQILGQGPELLVQFQDESVVDDSQLPKDRFSAERLKGVDSTLKIQPAELGDSAMYLCASSYGLAGYNEQFFGPGTRLTVL.

In the case of this clone: Other DNA sequences of this sample code for an identical CDR3. The J gene is TRBJ1-5, the V gene TRBV4-3; D is possibly TRBD1 (5 bases). The CDR3 contains 16 residues. Trimming removed 0 bases at V and 2 bases at J, with 11 bases between. The germline V gene has CDR1 LGHNA and CDR2 YSLEER. The CDR3 DNA reads as TGCGCCAGCAGCCAAGATCTGCGGGGCGGCAATCAGCCCCAGCATTTT. Its translation is CASSQDLRGGNQPQHF.

V and J are TRBV9 and TRBJ1-2; TRBD1 matches at 7 bases. V shed 3 bases and J 4 bases; nucleotides not matched to a gene: 9. The CDR3 is 15 residues long. Germline V gene sequence: CDR1 SGDLS, CDR2 YYNGEE. The CDR3 sequence: CASSAEDRLAYGYTF. The CDR3 DNA reads TGTGCCAGCAGCGCTGAGGACAGGTTGGCCTATGGCTACACCTTC.

Of note for this clone: An end of the junction does not agree with germline; a read error may underlie this. In the same sample, other DNA sequences code for this CDR3. The chain carries TRBV9 and TRBJ1-6; 7 bases are shared with TRBD1. The CDR3 runs 15 residues. Per germline, CDR1 SGDLS and CDR2 YYNGEE. Here the CDR3 DNA reads TGTGCCAGCAGCGTAGGTGGAGGGGGCAATTCCCCCCTCCACTTT. Encoded protein: CASSVGGGGNSPLHF.

V usage is TRBV6-5 and J usage is TRBJ2-2; the D is unclear. The germline V gene has CDR1 MNHEY and CDR2 SVGAGI. This CDR3 has 14 amino acids. The V end lost 0 bases, the J end lost 5 bases, and 7 bases lay between the germline ends. The CDR3 loop is CASSYSYGTGELFF. CDR3 coding DNA: TGTGCCAGCAGTTACTCGTACGGGACCGGGGAGCTGTTTTTT.

The genes are TRBV4-3 and TRBJ1-1; D unclear. CDR3 length equals 17 residues. Per germline, CDR1 LGHNA and CDR2 YSLEER. The ends were cut back, 1 base at V and 1 base at J, with 16 bases in the middle. The CDR3 is CASSQAHRGQRNTEAFF. CDR3 bases: TGCGCCAGCAGCCAAGCTCACAGAGGGCAGAGGAACACTGAAGCTTTCTTT.

This rearrangement joins TRBV4-3 to TRBJ1-2; TRBD1 is a possible D gene (5 bases). The V gene lost 1 base and the J gene lost 4 bases, with 13 bases spanning the gap. This CDR3 is 15 amino acids long. Germline assignment: CDR1 LGHNA and CDR2 YSLEER. The CDR3 DNA reads TGCGCCAGCAGCCAAGTATCTTCAGGGTTCTATGGCTACACCTTC. It encodes CASSQVSSGFYGYTF.

This clone was observed once. V gene TRBV11-3 combines with J gene TRBJ2-7; TRBD1 aligns across 10 bases. V shed 7 bases and J 3 bases; nucleotides not matched to a gene: 12. The germline V gene encodes CDR1 SGHNT and CDR2 YENEEA. The length of the CDR3 is 16 residues. The CDR3 is CASNLGGGQGFYEQYF. In nucleotides, the CDR3 is TGTGCCAGCAACCTGGGGGGGGGACAGGGGTTCTACGAGCAGTACTTC.

This clone was seen just once. The chain is built from TRBV30 and TRBJ2-5; the D gene is possibly TRBD2 (6 bases). CDR1 and CDR2 (germline): GTSNPN, SVGIG (reference sequence). V was trimmed by 1 base and J by 5 bases, leaving 11 bases between them. The length of the CDR3 is 13 residues. CDR3 DNA: TGTGCCTGGAGTGGACTAGTCGGTGAGACCCAGTACTTC. Translating it yields CAWSGLVGETQYF.

J is TRBJ2-2 and V is TRBV10-2; TRBD1 agrees at 8 bases. Germline V gives CDR1 WSHSY, CDR2 SAAADI. Trimming at V came to 3 bases and at J to 5 bases, leaving 8 bases not matched to a gene. The CDR3 length is 16 residues. The chain's CDR3 is CASSDGKDRATGELFF. Here the CDR3 DNA reads TGCGCCAGCAGTGATGGGAAGGACAGGGCGACCGGGGAGCTGTTTTTT.

For the CDR3, the DNA is TGTGCCAGCAGCTTCAACCTTGACTCCTATGGCTACACCTTC. This codes for CASSFNLDSYGYTF. This rearrangement joins TRBV5-5 to TRBJ1-2; no reliable D call. CDR3 length: 14 amino acids. The germline CDR1 and CDR2 sequences are SGHKS and YYEKEE (reference sequence). V was clipped by 2 bases and J by 4 bases, with 12 bases between them.

CDR3 residues: CASSSGQMNTEAFF. As DNA, the CDR3 is TGTGCCAGCAGTTCGGGACAGATGAACACTGAAGCTTTCTTT. This chain links TRBV6-5 with TRBJ1-1; 7 bases are a match to TRBD1. V trimming: 4 bases; J trimming: 0 bases; junction bases outside the gene matches: 2. Germline CDR1 reads MNHEY; CDR2 reads SVGAGI. CDR3 length: 14 residues.

The chain links TRBV27 to TRBJ1-1; 7 bases match TRBD1. CDR1 and CDR2 from the germline V gene are MNHEY and SMNVEV (reference sequence). The CDR3 loop spans 15 amino acids. The V gene end was trimmed by 8 bases and the J gene end by 5 bases; junction bases not matched to a gene: 14. Here the CDR3 DNA reads TGTGCCAGCTTCCCCCGACTGACAGGGTTAACTGAAGCTTTCTTT. Protein product: CASFPRLTGLTEAFF.

In its sample, this clone was seen once. This rearrangement joins TRBV5-1 to TRBJ2-7, with a weak D call TRBD1 (5 bases). V gave up 4 bases and J gave up 5 bases, with 19 bases separating them. CDR3 length equals 15 residues. Germline V gives CDR1 SGHRS, CDR2 YFSETQ. This CDR3 is CASSPVAGPSHEQYF. The CDR3 DNA follows: TGCGCCAGCAGCCCTGTGGCAGGGCCGTCCCACGAGCAGTACTTC.

The chain joins TRBV11-3 to TRBJ2-7, with a possible D match to TRBD2 (6 bases). This CDR3 is 14 amino acids long. Germline V gene lookup returns CDR1 SGHNT and CDR2 YENEEA. V lost 6 bases to trimming and J lost 4 bases, with 16 bases between them. The CDR3 sequence is CASSPRATRYEQYF. The CDR3 coding sequence is TGTGCCAGCAGTCCACGAGCGACTAGGTACGAGCAGTACTTC.